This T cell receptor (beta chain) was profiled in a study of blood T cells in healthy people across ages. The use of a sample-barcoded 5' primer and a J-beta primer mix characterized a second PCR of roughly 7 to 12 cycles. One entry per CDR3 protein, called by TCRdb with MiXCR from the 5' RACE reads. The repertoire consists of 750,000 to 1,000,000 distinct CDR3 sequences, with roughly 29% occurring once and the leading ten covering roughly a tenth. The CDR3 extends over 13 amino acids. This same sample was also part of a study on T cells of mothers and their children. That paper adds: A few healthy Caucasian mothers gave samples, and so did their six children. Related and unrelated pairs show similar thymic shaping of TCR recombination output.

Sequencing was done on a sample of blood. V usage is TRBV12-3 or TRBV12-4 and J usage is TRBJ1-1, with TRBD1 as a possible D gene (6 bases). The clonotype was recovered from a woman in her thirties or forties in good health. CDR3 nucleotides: TGTGCGTTAGGAGGGGGGAGGGGCACTGAAGCTTTCTTT. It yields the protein CALGGGRGTEAFF.